A selection of T cell receptor beta chains follows, all from one sample in a study of shared clonotypes between healthy human individuals. Assay used: immunoSEQ multiplex PCR; TCRdb lists only in-frame clones, some missing. The repertoire holds some 500,000 clones, approximately 77% seen once, with approximately 12% in the top ten. The material sequenced was PBMCs. These receptors all stem from a woman between 40 and 55 years old in good health. Some clones in this sample may be carry-over from other donors' samples. Each CDR3 is given with its conserved first and last residue. Fields, in order: V gene, CDR3 protein.

v_gene: TRBV6-5
CDR3aa: CASSYLTGGTGELFF

v_gene: TRBV5-1
CDR3aa: CASSHVTEGTDTQYF

v_gene: TRBV6-6
CDR3aa: CASSPEGGEAFF

v_gene: TRBV27
CDR3aa: CASSLPMDRGLQPQHF

v_gene: TRBV5-1
CDR3aa: CASSLYTQGSNTEAFF

v_gene: TRBV28
CDR3aa: CASSLYGGSYEQYF

v_gene: TRBV10-3
CDR3aa: CAISESGMTNEKLFF

v_gene: TRBV12-1
CDR3aa: CASSLTSGRAVKETGELFF

v_gene: TRBV11-1
CDR3aa: CASSLFGTSGRAAEQFF

v_gene: TRBV5-4
CDR3aa: CASSLEASGSREQYF

v_gene: TRBV6-4
CDR3aa: CASSEGQGSTDTQYF

v_gene: TRBV11-3
CDR3aa: CASSLNTGSGELLF

v_gene: TRBV28
CDR3aa: CASSPVRTNYGYTF

v_gene: TRBV2
CDR3aa: CASSNSVMDQYEQYF